The 18 T cell receptor beta chains reported below all come from one sample, sequenced in a study of T-cell reconstitution after alpha-beta-depleted transplantation in children. Unique molecular identifiers were incorporated during preparation of the TCRbeta library. TCRdb itself ran the PCR reads through MiXCR, one entry per CDR3 protein. The data contain fewer than 750,000 distinct CDR3 sequences, 25% to 30% of them seen just once; the ten biggest clones take up 30% to 40%. The sequenced sample was PBMCs, obtained before TCRalphabeta/CD19-depleted stem cell transplant. The receptors stem from a boy under three years old with Wiskott-Aldrich syndrome, due to receive a stem cell transplant.

The CDR3 DNA is TGTGCCAGCAGCGACAGGGGAAGGCACACCATATATTTT. This codes for CASSDRGRHTIYF. This chain links TRBV12-3 or TRBV12-4 with TRBJ1-3; 8 bases are shared with TRBD1. This CDR3 has 13 residues. With 6 bases clipped from V and 8 bases from J, the junction kept 6 bases outside the gene matches.

This clonotype was seen more than once but under ten times. The chain carries TRBV27 and TRBJ2-1; TRBD2 agrees at 7 bases. The germline V gene encodes CDR1 MNHEY and CDR2 SMNVEV (reference sequence). The CDR3 loop spans 17 amino acids. The J segment lost 8 bases and the V segment lost 5 bases, leaving 18 bases of the junction unmatched. CDR3 residues: CASSARLASLIGDEQFF. CDR3 coding DNA: TGTGCCAGCAGTGCACGACTAGCATCCCTAATAGGGGATGAGCAGTTCTTC.

This rearrangement joins TRBV12-3 or TRBV12-4 to TRBJ2-1; TRBD1 agrees at 9 bases. This CDR3 is built from 15 residues. With V trimmed by 3 bases and J by 6 bases, 6 bases remained unmatched. CDR3 bases: TGTGCCAGCAGTTTTTACAGGGGGCTTAGCAATGAGCAGTTCTTC. It translates to CASSFYRGLSNEQFF.

This clonotype was seen only a few times. The chain couples TRBV20-1 to TRBJ2-2; 7 nucleotides agree with TRBD1. Germline CDR1 DFQATT, CDR2 SNEGSKA (reference sequence). The ends lost 4 bases at V and 4 bases at J; junction bases unmatched: 12. The CDR3 has 16 residues. The CDR3 sequence is CSAKRVIQGTTGELFF. Here the CDR3 DNA reads TGCAGTGCTAAGAGAGTTATACAGGGGACCACCGGGGAGCTGTTTTTT.

J is TRBJ2-3 and V is TRBV20-1, with 13 bases lining up with TRBD2. CDR3 length equals 17 residues. Per germline, CDR1 DFQATT and CDR2 SNEGSKA (reference sequence). J lost 1 base, V lost 6 bases, and 10 bases had no gene match. The CDR3 nucleotides are TGCAGTGCCACTCGGACTAGCGGGAGTGGAGGCACAGATACGCAGTATTTT. It encodes CSATRTSGSGGTDTQYF.

The V gene is TRBV3-1, the J gene TRBJ1-5; D ambiguous. Germline CDR1 reads LGHDT; CDR2 reads YNNKEL (reference sequence). The CDR3 spans 14 residues. The V and J ends lost 3 bases and 1 base respectively, with 7 bases between them. CDR3 nucleotides: TGTGCCAGCAGCCATGGACTCAGCAATCAGCCCCAGCATTTT. Its protein is CASSHGLSNQPQHF.

CDR3: CASSFGDSRAKNIQYF. DNA of the CDR3: TGTGCCAGCAGCTTTGGGGACAGCCGAGCCAAAAACATTCAGTACTTC. The genes are TRBV9 and TRBJ2-4, with 7 bases that match TRBD1. The J segment lost 0 bases and the V segment lost 4 bases, leaving 7 bases of the junction unmatched. Germline loops: CDR1 SGDLS, CDR2 YYNGEE. The CDR3 covers 16 residues.

This chain joins TRBV6-1 and TRBJ1-1, with D hard to call. V lost 0 bases and J 2 bases, leaving 10 bases between the germline ends. Germline CDR1 and CDR2: MNHNS and SASEGT. The CDR3 is made up of 15 amino acids. In DNA form, the CDR3 reads TGTGCCAGCAGTGAAGCCGCACAGACAAACACTGAAGCTTTCTTT. The encoded protein is CASSEAAQTNTEAFF.

J is TRBJ2-1 and V is TRBV5-5; no definite D call. Germline V CDR1 and CDR2: SGHKS, YYEKEE (reference sequence). V was clipped by 0 bases and J by 4 bases, with 11 bases between them. The CDR3 totals 15 residues. Here the CDR3 DNA reads TGTGCCAGCAGCTTGGCCCCAACCCTTTACAATGAGCAGTTCTTC. As protein: CASSLAPTLYNEQFF. Based on the CDR3 plus reference TRBV5-5 and TRBJ2-1, the full variable domain is DAGVTQSPTHLIKTRGQQVTLRCSPISGHKSVSWYQQVLGQGPQFIFQYYEKEERGRGNFPDRFSARQFPNYSSELNVNALLLGDSALYLCASSLAPTLYNEQFFGPGTRLTVL.

The V call is TRBV7-2, the J call TRBJ2-1; TRBD1 is a possible D gene (6 bases). CDR1 is SGHTA, CDR2 FQGNSA, per germline. V was clipped by 5 bases and J by 9 bases, with 23 bases between them. The CDR3 is made up of 16 amino acids. CDR3 region: CASSPLGARAASEQFF. CDR3 bases: TGTGCCAGCAGCCCCTTGGGGGCTAGAGCTGCTAGTGAGCAGTTCTTC. The full variable domain, rest sourced from reference TRBV7-2 and TRBJ2-1, is GAGVSQSPSNKVTEKGKDVELRCDPISGHTALYWYRQSLGQGLEFLIYFQGNSAPDKSGLPSDRFSAERTGGSVSTLTIQRTQQEDSAVYLCASSPLGARAASEQFFGPGTRLTVL.

This rearrangement joins TRBV5-6 to TRBJ2-2; D not certain. The germline V and J ends were trimmed by 2 bases and 6 bases, with 14 bases remaining between them. The CDR3 extends over 15 amino acids. CDR1 is SGHDT and CDR2 is YYEEEE in the germline V gene. The CDR3 DNA sequence: TGTGCCAGCAGCTTACCGCGAGGATCGGCCGGGGAGCTGTTTTTT. The encoded protein is CASSLPRGSAGELFF. Variable domain in full (rest from reference TRBV5-6 and TRBJ2-2): DAGVTQSPTHLIKTRGQQVTLRCSPKSGHDTVSWYQQALGQGPQFIFQYYEEEERQRGNFPDRFSGHQFPNYSSELNVNALLLGDSALYLCASSLPRGSAGELFFGEGSRLTVL.

The V call is TRBV5-6, the J call TRBJ1-4, with D tentatively TRBD1 (5 bases). The V gene lost 1 base and the J gene lost 7 bases, with 14 bases spanning the gap. Germline CDR1 SGHDT, CDR2 YYEEEE. CDR3 length equals 15 residues. CDR3 nucleotides: TGTGCCAGCAGCTTGATCGGGCCGGGGGGTGAAAAACTGTTTTTT. Translation gives CASSLIGPGGEKLFF. The variable domain in full, with the rest retrieved from reference TRBV5-6 and TRBJ1-4, is DAGVTQSPTHLIKTRGQQVTLRCSPKSGHDTVSWYQQALGQGPQFIFQYYEEEERQRGNFPDRFSGHQFPNYSSELNVNALLLGDSALYLCASSLIGPGGEKLFFGSGTQLSVL.

The chain carries TRBV11-3 and TRBJ2-5; D call uncertain. With 3 bases removed from V and 1 base from J, the gap between germline ends came to 12 bases. The CDR3 is made up of 15 amino acids. CDR1 is SGHNT, CDR2 YENEEA, per germline. CDR3 coding DNA: TGTGCCAGCAGCTTTGGTGTCGGCGCCCAAGAGACCCAGTACTTC. Protein sequence: CASSFGVGAQETQYF.

The chain is built from TRBV7-2 and TRBJ2-1; 12 bases match TRBD2. The CDR3 is made up of 16 amino acids. Germline loops: CDR1 SGHTA, CDR2 FQGNSA. V lost 6 bases, J lost 4 bases, and 7 bases stayed unmatched. The CDR3 spells CASSLRTSGTYNEQFF. CDR3 DNA sequence: TGTGCCAGCAGTTTAAGGACTAGCGGGACTTACAATGAGCAGTTCTTC. The complete variable domain, with remaining parts taken from reference TRBV7-2 and TRBJ2-1, reads GAGVSQSPSNKVTEKGKDVELRCDPISGHTALYWYRQSLGQGLEFLIYFQGNSAPDKSGLPSDRFSAERTGGSVSTLTIQRTQQEDSAVYLCASSLRTSGTYNEQFFGPGTRLTVL.

This clonotype was detected a few times. V usage is TRBV5-1 and J usage is TRBJ1-5, with 7 nucleotides matching TRBD1. With 0 bases clipped from V and 5 bases from J, the junction kept 5 bases outside the gene matches. CDR3 length: 15 amino acids. The germline CDR1 and CDR2 sequences are SGHRS and YFSETQ. CDR3 protein: CASSLDAGGYQPQHF. CDR3 in DNA: TGCGCCAGCAGCTTGGATGCAGGGGGGTATCAGCCCCAGCATTTT.

J is TRBJ1-5 and V is TRBV12-3 or TRBV12-4; 9 nucleotides agree with TRBD1. Losses at the gene ends were 3 bases for V and 7 bases for J; bases not matched to a gene: 7. The CDR3 loop spans 15 amino acids. CDR3 sequence (DNA): TGTGCCAGCAGTTTTAGGGGACAGGGTGACCAGCCCCAGCATTTT. Translation: CASSFRGQGDQPQHF.

This clonotype was observed a handful of times. This chain joins TRBV20-1 and TRBJ2-5; 7 nucleotides match TRBD1. Germline CDR1 and CDR2: DFQATT and SNEGSKA (reference sequence). This CDR3 has 14 amino acids. Germline trimming cut 7 bases from V and 5 bases from J; bases unmatched to any gene: 13. The chain's CDR3 is CSVSRRGWWETQYF. CDR3 DNA: TGCAGTGTGAGCCGCAGGGGGTGGTGGGAGACCCAGTACTTC.

This clonotype has only a few counts. V gene TRBV5-1 combines with J gene TRBJ2-3; D may be TRBD2 (6 bases). The germline gives CDR1 SGHRS, CDR2 YFSETQ. The V and J ends lost 1 base and 3 bases respectively, with 9 bases between them. This CDR3 region has 14 residues. CDR3 loop: CASSLTSKTDTQYF. CDR3 nucleotide sequence: TGCGCCAGCAGCTTGACTAGCAAAACAGATACGCAGTATTTT.